This T cell receptor (beta chain) was recorded in a study of blood T cell repertoires in COVID-19. Study-level background: The United States, Italy and Spain supplied acute and convalescent COVID-19 samples. Sources were T cells, B-cell-depleted T cells, or PBMCs; the material itself was cDNA or gDNA.

With V trimmed by 4 bases and J by 2 bases, 8 bases remained unmatched. In germline, CDR1 is SEHNR, CDR2 FQNEAQ (reference sequence). CDR3 length: 15 residues. Per the original methods: Using reference gene primer amplification, nucleated cell counts were estimated. The assay was immunoSEQ multiplex PCR, and TCRdb's table has in-frame clones only and misses some. V, J and clone size were drawn from that table, and D and trimming were deduced from the DNA. Counted here are 120,000 to 150,000 clones, approximately 86% occurring once; the ten biggest clones make up over 0.85%. This TCR was sampled from a woman aged 45-65 years with acute or convalescent COVID-19. Sequenced sample: peripheral blood. This chain links TRBV7-9 with TRBJ2-7; 7 nucleotides align to TRBD2. The CDR3 coding sequence is TGTGCCAGCAGCTCTAACGGGAGGTGGGCCTACGAGCAGTACTTC. This translates into CASSSNGRWAYEQYF.